This T cell receptor beta chain derives from a study of T cell repertoires in cytomegalovirus infection. About the study: Both a matching HLA type and CMV infection were indicated by public TCR beta signatures.

With regard to this clonotype: Its target is not known.

TCRdb redid the calling of the reads with MiXCR, one entry per CDR3 protein. The repertoire consists of 830,000 or so distinct CDR3 sequences, with approximately 29% occurring once and the leading ten covering roughly an eighth. Source: cultured CD8+ T cells from PBMCs, taken from culture after CMV antigen stimulation. This sequence was found in a human donor in good health (CMV status not recorded). Some clones in this sample may be carry-over from other donors' samples.

As DNA, the CDR3 is TGTGCCAGAGGAGACAGGGGGCAGCGAGGCTACACCTTC. As protein: CARGDRGQRGYTF. J is TRBJ1-2 and V is TRBV2; 10 bases line up with TRBD1. The CDR3 has 13 residues. The germline gives CDR1 SNHLY, CDR2 FYNNEI. V shed 9 bases and J 8 bases; nucleotides not matched to a gene: 9.